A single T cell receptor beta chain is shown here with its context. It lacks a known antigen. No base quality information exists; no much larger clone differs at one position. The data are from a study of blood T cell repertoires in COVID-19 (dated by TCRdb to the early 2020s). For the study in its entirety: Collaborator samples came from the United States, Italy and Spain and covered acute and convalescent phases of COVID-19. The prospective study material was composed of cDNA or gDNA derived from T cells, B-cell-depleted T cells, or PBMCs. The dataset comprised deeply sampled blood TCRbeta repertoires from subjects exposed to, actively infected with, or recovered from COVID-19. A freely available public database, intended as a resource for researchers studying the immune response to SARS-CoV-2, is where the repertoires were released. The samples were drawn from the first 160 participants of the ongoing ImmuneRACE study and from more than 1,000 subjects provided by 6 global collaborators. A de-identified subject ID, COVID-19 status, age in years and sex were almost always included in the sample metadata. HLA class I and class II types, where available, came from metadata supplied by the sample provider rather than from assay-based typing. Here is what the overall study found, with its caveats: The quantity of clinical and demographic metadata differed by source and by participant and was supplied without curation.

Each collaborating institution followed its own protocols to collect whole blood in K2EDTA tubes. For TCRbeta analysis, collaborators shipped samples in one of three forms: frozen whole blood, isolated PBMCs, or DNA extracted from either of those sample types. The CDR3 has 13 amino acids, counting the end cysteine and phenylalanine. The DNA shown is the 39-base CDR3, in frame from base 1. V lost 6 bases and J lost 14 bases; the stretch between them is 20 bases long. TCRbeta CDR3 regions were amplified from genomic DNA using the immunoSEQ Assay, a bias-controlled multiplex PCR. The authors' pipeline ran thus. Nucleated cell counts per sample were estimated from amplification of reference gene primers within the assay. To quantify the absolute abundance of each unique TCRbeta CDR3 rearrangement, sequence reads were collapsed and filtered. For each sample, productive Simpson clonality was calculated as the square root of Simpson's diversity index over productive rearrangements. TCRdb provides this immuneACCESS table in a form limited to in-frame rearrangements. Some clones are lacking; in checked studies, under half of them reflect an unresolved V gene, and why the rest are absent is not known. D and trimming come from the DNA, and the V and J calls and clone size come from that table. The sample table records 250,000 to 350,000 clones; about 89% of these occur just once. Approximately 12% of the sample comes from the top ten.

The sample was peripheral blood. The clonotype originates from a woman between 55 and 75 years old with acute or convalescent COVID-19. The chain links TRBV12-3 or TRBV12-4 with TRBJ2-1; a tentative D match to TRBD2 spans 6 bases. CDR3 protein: CASSSGTPDWKFF. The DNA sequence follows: TGTGCCAGCAGCTCCGGGACTCCCGATTGGAAGTTCTTC.